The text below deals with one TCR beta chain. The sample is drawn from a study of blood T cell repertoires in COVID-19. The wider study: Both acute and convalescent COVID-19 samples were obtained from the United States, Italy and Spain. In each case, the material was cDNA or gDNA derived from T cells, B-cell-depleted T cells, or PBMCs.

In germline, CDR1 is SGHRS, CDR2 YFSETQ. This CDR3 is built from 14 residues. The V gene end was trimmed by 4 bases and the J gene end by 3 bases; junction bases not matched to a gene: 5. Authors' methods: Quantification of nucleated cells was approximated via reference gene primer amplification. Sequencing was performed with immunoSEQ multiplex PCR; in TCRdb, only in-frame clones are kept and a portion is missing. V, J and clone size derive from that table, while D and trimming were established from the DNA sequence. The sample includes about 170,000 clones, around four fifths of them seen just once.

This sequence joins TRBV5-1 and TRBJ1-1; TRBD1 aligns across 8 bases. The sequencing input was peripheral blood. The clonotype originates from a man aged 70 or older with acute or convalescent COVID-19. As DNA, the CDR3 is TGCGCCAGCAGCCAGCAGGGACAGGACACTGAAGCTTTCTTT. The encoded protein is CASSQQGQDTEAFF.